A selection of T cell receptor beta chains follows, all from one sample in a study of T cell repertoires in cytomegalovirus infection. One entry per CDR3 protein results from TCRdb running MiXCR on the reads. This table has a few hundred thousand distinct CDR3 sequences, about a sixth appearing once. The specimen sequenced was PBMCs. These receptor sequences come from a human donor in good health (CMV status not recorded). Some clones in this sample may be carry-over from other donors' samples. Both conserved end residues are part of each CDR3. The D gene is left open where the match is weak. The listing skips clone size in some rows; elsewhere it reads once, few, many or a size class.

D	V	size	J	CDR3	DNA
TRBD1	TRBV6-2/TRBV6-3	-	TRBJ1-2	CASRNDRGYGYTF	TGTGCCAGCAGGAACGACAGGGGATATGGCTACACCTTC
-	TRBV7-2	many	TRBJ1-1	CASSPVSLNTEAFF	TGTGCCAGCAGCCCCGTGTCACTGAACACTGAAGCTTTCTTT
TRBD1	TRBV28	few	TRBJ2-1	CASSSSGTGYNEQFF	TGTGCCAGCAGTTCCTCCGGGACAGGGTACAATGAGCAGTTCTTC
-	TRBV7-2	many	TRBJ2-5	CASSLERPWGREETQYF	TGTGCCAGCAGCTTAGAGCGCCCTTGGGGGAGAGAAGAGACCCAGTACTTC
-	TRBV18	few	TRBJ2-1	CASSPAEYNEQFF	TGTGCCAGCTCACCCGCAGAGTACAATGAGCAGTTCTTC
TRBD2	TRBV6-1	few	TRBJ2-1	CASRWRGAEQFF	TGTGCCAGCAGGTGGCGGGGGGCTGAGCAGTTCTTC
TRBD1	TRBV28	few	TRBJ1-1	CASRRTGGLGFAVPNTEAFF	TGTGCCAGCAGGCGGACAGGGGGTTTGGGGTTTGCAGTTCCGAACACTGAAGCTTTCTTT
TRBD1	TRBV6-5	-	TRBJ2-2	CASSYSYRGLTGELFF	TGTGCCAGCAGTTACTCCTACAGGGGTTTAACCGGGGAGCTGTTTTTT
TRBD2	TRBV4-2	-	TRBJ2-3	CASSQTRAGARTDTQYF	TGTGCCAGCAGCCAAACCCGAGCGGGGGCCCGCACAGATACGCAGTATTTT
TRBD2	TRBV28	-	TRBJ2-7	CASSLHGAGGQNYEQYF	TGTGCCAGCAGTTTACATGGAGCGGGGGGCCAGAACTACGAGCAGTACTTC
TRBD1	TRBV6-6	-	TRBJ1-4	CASRNDRGRATNEKLFF	TGTGCCAGCAGAAATGACAGGGGGCGGGCAACTAATGAAAAACTGTTTTTT
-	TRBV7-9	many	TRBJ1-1	CASSLITKDRRNTEAFF	TGTGCCAGCAGCCTCATCACGAAGGACCGCCGGAACACTGAAGCTTTCTTT
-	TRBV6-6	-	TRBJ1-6	CASSYSSGAHSPLHF	TGTGCCAGCAGTTACTCGTCGGGAGCGCATTCACCCCTCCACTTT
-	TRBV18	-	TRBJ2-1	CASSPPSQNYNEQFF	TGTGCCAGCTCACCTCCTTCACAGAACTACAATGAGCAGTTCTTC
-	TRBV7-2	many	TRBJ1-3	CASSLVAQGLISGNTIYF	TGTGCCAGCAGCTTAGTCGCGCAGGGACTGATCTCTGGAAACACCATATATTTT
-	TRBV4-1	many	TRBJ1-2	CASSQEGPAVGYTF	TGCGCCAGCAGCCAAGAGGGTCCCGCTGTTGGCTACACCTTC
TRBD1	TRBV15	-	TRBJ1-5	CATSRARTGIFSTFLSNQPQHF	TGTGCCACCAGCAGAGCCCGGACAGGGATCTTCTCCACCTTCCTTAGCAATCAGCCCCAGCATTTT
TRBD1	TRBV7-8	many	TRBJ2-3	CASSSETGTGAFTDTQYF	TGTGCCAGCAGCTCTGAGACCGGGACAGGGGCTTTCACAGATACGCAGTATTTT
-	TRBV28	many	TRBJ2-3	CASSSQLETDTQYF	TGTGCCAGCAGTTCGCAACTAGAAACAGATACGCAGTATTTT
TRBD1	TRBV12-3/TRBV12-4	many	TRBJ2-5	CASSLAGPGGTQYF	TGTGCCAGCAGTTTGGCAGGGCCAGGGGGGACCCAGTACTTC
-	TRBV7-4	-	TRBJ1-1	CASSLVGRGAFF	TGTGCCAGCAGCTTAGTTGGTCGTGGAGCTTTCTTT
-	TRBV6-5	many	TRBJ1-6	CASSYSGRAKSSPLHF	TGTGCCAGCAGTTACTCAGGCAGGGCAAAGTCTTCACCCCTCCACTTT
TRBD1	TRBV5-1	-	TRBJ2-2	CASSPQGARAGELFF	TGCGCCAGCAGCCCGCAGGGGGCTAGAGCCGGGGAGCTGTTTTTT
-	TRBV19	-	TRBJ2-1	CASSIRRDYNEQFF	TGTGCCAGTAGTATCCGGAGGGACTACAATGAGCAGTTCTTC
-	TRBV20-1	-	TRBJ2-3	CSARDPEGNTDTQYF	TGCAGTGCTAGAGATCCGGAAGGGAACACAGATACGCAGTATTTT
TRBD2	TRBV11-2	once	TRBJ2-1	CASSRTSGGPINEQFF	TGTGCCAGCTCTCGGACTAGCGGGGGCCCTATTAATGAGCAGTTCTTC
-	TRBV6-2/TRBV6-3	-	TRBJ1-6	CASSRGVAYLTLHF	TGTGCCAGCAGCCGCGGCGTCGCCTACCTCACCCTCCACTTT